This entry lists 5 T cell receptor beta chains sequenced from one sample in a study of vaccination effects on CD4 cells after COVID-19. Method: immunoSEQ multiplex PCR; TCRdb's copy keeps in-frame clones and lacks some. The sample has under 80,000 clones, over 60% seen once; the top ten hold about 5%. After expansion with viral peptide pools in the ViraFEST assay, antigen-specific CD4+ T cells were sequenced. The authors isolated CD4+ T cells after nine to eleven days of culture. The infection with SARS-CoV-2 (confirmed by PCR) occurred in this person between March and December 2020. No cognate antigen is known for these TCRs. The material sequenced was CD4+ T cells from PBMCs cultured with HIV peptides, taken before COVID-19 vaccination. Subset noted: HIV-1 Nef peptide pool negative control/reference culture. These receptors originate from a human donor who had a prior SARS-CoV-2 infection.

The CDR3, as DNA: TGTGCCAGCAGCCAAAATGAAGGGGACGGCTACACCTTC. Its translation is CASSQNEGDGYTF. J is TRBJ1-2 and V is TRBV3-1 (or the pseudogene TRBV3-2), with D possibly being TRBD1 (5 bases). Trimming removed 2 bases at V and 8 bases at J, with 12 bases between. This CDR3 has 13 residues. Germline values: CDR1 LGHDT, CDR2 YNNKEL (reference sequence).

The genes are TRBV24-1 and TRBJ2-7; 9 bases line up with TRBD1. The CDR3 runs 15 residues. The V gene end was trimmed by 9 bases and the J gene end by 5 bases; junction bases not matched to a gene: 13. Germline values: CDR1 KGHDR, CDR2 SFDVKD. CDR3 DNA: TGTGCCACCTTCTCCACAGGACAGGGGCTGCACGAGCAGTACTTC. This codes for CATFSTGQGLHEQYF.

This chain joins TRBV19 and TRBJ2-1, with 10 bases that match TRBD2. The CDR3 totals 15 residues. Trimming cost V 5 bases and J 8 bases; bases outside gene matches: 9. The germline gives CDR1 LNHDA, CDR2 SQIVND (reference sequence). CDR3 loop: CASSPRSGGAYEQFF. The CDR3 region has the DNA TGTGCCAGTAGTCCCCGCAGCGGGGGGGCGTATGAGCAGTTCTTC.

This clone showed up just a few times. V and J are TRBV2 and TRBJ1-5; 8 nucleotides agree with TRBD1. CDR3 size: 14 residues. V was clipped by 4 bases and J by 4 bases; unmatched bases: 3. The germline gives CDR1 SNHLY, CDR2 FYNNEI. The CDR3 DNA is TGTGCCAGCAGTGGACAGGGGTGGAATCAGCCCCAGCATTTT. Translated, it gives CASSGQGWNQPQHF. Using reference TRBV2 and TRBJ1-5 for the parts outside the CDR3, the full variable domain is EPEVTQTPSHQVTQMGQEVILRCVPISNHLYFYWYRQILGQKVEFLVSFYNNEISEKSEIFDDQFSVERPDGSNFTLKIRSTKLEDSAMYFCASSGQGWNQPQHFGDGTRLSIL.

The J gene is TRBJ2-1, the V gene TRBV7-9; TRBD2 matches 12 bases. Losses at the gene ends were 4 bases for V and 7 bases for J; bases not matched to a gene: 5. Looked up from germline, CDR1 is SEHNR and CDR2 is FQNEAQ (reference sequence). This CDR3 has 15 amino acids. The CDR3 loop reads CASSSSGGAINEQFF. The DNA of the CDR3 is TGTGCCAGCAGCTCTAGCGGGGGGGCCATTAATGAGCAGTTCTTC. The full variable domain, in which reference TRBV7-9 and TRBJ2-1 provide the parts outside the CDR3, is DTGVSQNPRHKITKRGQNVTFRCDPISEHNRLYWYRQTLGQGPEFLTYFQNEAQLEKSRLLSDRFSAERPKGSFSTLEIQRTEQGDSAMYLCASSSSGGAINEQFFGPGTRLTVL.